These 21 T cell receptor beta chains came from one sample sequenced in a study of cytomegalovirus exposure and HLA in healthy donors. PCR involved 60 Vbeta and 13 Jbeta primers. Libraries were prepared by immunoSEQ multiplex PCR; TCRdb keeps only in-frame clonotypes and omits some of them. The sample records roughly 180,000 clones, about 83% being singletons. Input material: PBMCs. Receptors originate from a female donor in good health and CMV-seronegative.

The rearrangement uses TRBV27 and TRBJ2-7; D gene unclear. The V and J ends lost 2 bases and 2 bases respectively, with 7 bases between them. The CDR3 length is 13 residues. Germline lookup yields CDR1 MNHEY and CDR2 SMNVEV (reference sequence). The CDR3 DNA sequence: TGTGCCAGCAGTTTAGGCAGTGCCTACGAGCAGTACTTC. Translated, it gives CASSLGSAYEQYF.

The CDR3 DNA sequence: TGTGCCAGCAGTGAGAGGTCCGGAGAGAATGGCTACACCTTC. Amino acids: CASSERSGENGYTF. The V call is TRBV2, the J call TRBJ1-2; no firm D call. The CDR3 spans 14 residues. Germline CDR1 SNHLY, CDR2 FYNNEI. The V gene lost 3 bases and the J gene lost 6 bases, with 14 bases spanning the gap. The full variable domain, completed using reference TRBV2 and TRBJ1-2, is EPEVTQTPSHQVTQMGQEVILRCVPISNHLYFYWYRQILGQKVEFLVSFYNNEISEKSEIFDDQFSVERPDGSNFTLKIRSTKLEDSAMYFCASSERSGENGYTFGSGTRLTVV.

This chain connects TRBV28 to TRBJ2-2; D perhaps matches TRBD1 (5 bases). The germline V and J ends were trimmed by 3 bases and 3 bases, with 17 bases remaining between them. The CDR3 spans 17 residues. Germline V lookup: CDR1 MDHEN, CDR2 SYDVKM. CDR3 region: CASSFGSGKRDTGELFF. The CDR3 DNA reads as TGTGCCAGCAGTTTCGGGTCAGGGAAAAGAGACACCGGGGAGCTGTTTTTT.

This clone occurred once. J is TRBJ1-6 and V is TRBV30; 7 positions match TRBD1. The germline V gene has CDR1 GTSNPN and CDR2 SVGIG (reference sequence). The CDR3 has 16 residues. J gave up 5 bases and V 3 bases, and 10 bases lay outside the gene matches. CDR3 nucleotide sequence: TGTGCCTGGAGCGCTACAGGGGCGGTCGATAATTCACCCCTCCACTTT. Protein sequence: CAWSATGAVDNSPLHF.

The genes are TRBV9 and TRBJ2-5; tentatively, D is TRBD2 (6 bases). The V end lost 0 bases, the J end lost 11 bases, and 20 bases lay between the germline ends. The CDR3 runs 15 residues. Germline lookup yields CDR1 SGDLS and CDR2 YYNGEE. In DNA, the CDR3 is TGTGCCAGCAGCGTAGGGGGCAGGGCCGGGGGAGAGCAGTACTTC. Translating gives CASSVGGRAGGEQYF.

This clone is a singleton in its sample. The gene calls are TRBV5-5 and TRBJ2-7; TRBD2 matches 13 bases. The CDR3 sequence is 17 residues long. CDR1 is SGHKS and CDR2 is YYEKEE in the germline V gene (reference sequence). V lost 4 bases and J lost 3; bases outside the gene matches: 10. The CDR3 nucleotides read TGTGCCAGCAGCCAAGAGGGCGGACTAGCGGGGGTCTACGAGCAGTACTTC. Residues: CASSQEGGLAGVYEQYF.

This chain joins TRBV4-1 and TRBJ2-7; 12 bases are a match to TRBD2. Per the germline V gene, CDR1 is MGHRA and CDR2 is YSYEKL. The CDR3 consists of 17 residues. With 4 bases clipped from V and 4 bases from J, the junction kept 11 bases outside the gene matches. This CDR3 reads CASSPSDMGLAGYEQYF. DNA of the CDR3: TGCGCCAGCAGCCCCTCCGATATGGGACTAGCGGGTTACGAGCAGTACTTC.

This clone was seen only once. The chain links TRBV4-1 to TRBJ2-3; 11 bases fit TRBD2. CDR1 is MGHRA, CDR2 YSYEKL, per germline. This CDR3 has 16 residues. The V and J ends lost 4 bases and 0 bases, in that order; junction bases with no gene match: 3. In DNA form, the CDR3 reads TGCGCCAGCAGCCCACTAGCGGGGGTCAGCACAGATACGCAGTATTTT. It codes for CASSPLAGVSTDTQYF.

The chain joins TRBV27 to TRBJ2-2, with D maybe TRBD2 (6 bases). From germline, CDR1 is MNHEY and CDR2 SMNVEV (reference sequence). V gave up 10 bases and J gave up 5 bases, with 11 bases separating them. The CDR3 covers 12 residues. The CDR3, as DNA: TGTGCCACCGTAGGAGGGACCGGGGAGCTGTTTTTT. It translates to CATVGGTGELFF.

The chain is built from TRBV30 and TRBJ2-1; 10 nucleotides agree with TRBD2. CDR1 GTSNPN and CDR2 SVGIG come from the germline V gene (reference sequence). This CDR3 has 16 residues. Trimming removed 1 base from V and 4 bases from J; junction bases left unmatched: 7. The CDR3 coding sequence is TGTGCCTGGAGTGCTCCCGGGACTAGCGTATACAATGAGCAGTTCTTC. This codes for CAWSAPGTSVYNEQFF. The variable domain in full, completed from reference TRBV30 and TRBJ2-1, reads SQTIHQWPATLVQPVGSPLSLECTVEGTSNPNLYWYRQAAGRGLQLLFYSVGIGQISSEVPQNLSASRPQDRQFILSSKKLLLSDSGFYLCAWSAPGTSVYNEQFFGPGTRLTVL.

The chain links TRBV10-3 to TRBJ2-5, with a weak D call TRBD1 (6 bases). Germline V gene data show CDR1 as ENHRY and CDR2 as SYGVKD. The V and J ends lost 10 bases and 3 bases respectively, with 9 bases between them. The CDR3 is made up of 11 amino acids. DNA of the CDR3: TGTGCCACCCGGACAGAAGAGACCCAGTACTTC. This gives the protein CATRTEETQYF.

This chain joins TRBV6-1 and TRBJ2-1; 10 bases agree with TRBD2. The germline CDR1 and CDR2 sequences are MNHNS and SASEGT. CDR3 size: 17 residues. V lost 1 base, J lost 5 bases, and 8 bases stayed unmatched. Here the CDR3 DNA reads TGTGCCAGCAGTGAAGGAATGGCTAGCGGGAGTCACAATGAGCAGTTCTTC. Encoded protein: CASSEGMASGSHNEQFF.

V and J are TRBV27 and TRBJ1-5; no clear D gene. This CDR3 region has 13 residues. Looked up from germline, CDR1 is MNHEY and CDR2 is SMNVEV (reference sequence). The V end lost 3 bases, the J end lost 5 bases, and 8 bases lay between the germline ends. The CDR3 here is CASSFDGYQPQHF. CDR3 DNA sequence: TGTGCCAGCAGTTTTGACGGGTATCAGCCCCAGCATTTT.

This sequence joins TRBV6-1 and TRBJ2-5, with 7 bases aligning to TRBD1. The germline gives CDR1 MNHNS, CDR2 SASEGT. The CDR3 has 14 residues. J was trimmed by 5 bases and V by 2 bases; bases with no gene match: 5. CDR3 nucleotide sequence: TGTGCCAGCAGTGAAAGGGGGCGCGGGGAGACCCAGTACTTC. Translating gives CASSERGRGETQYF.

The chain uses TRBV2 and TRBJ2-5, with 10 positions matching TRBD2. This CDR3 has 18 residues. The V gene end was trimmed by 4 bases and the J gene end by 0 bases; junction bases not matched to a gene: 11. The germline CDR1 and CDR2 sequences are SNHLY and FYNNEI. This CDR3 is CASSAVSGTSVYQETQYF. The CDR3, as DNA: TGTGCCAGCAGTGCAGTCTCCGGGACTAGCGTCTACCAAGAGACCCAGTACTTC.

This chain uses TRBV6-1 with TRBJ1-2; TRBD1 matches at 8 bases. Germline V gene data show CDR1 as MNHNS and CDR2 as SASEGT. The CDR3 length is 15 residues. V shed 4 bases and J 5 bases; nucleotides not matched to a gene: 9. The CDR3 bases are TGTGCCAGCAGTGCCACCGGACAGGGACGATATGGCTACACCTTC. Amino acids: CASSATGQGRYGYTF.

The chain employs TRBV7-7 and TRBJ2-1; 11 nucleotides line up with TRBD2. This CDR3 has 15 amino acids. Per germline, CDR1 SSHAT and CDR2 FNYEAQ (reference sequence). Unmatched junction bases numbered 5, after V lost 5 bases and J lost 5 bases. CDR3: CASSPRLAGHNEQFF. The CDR3 DNA reads TGTGCCAGCAGCCCCCGACTAGCGGGGCACAATGAGCAGTTCTTC.

The V and J genes are TRBV2 and TRBJ1-4, with 9 nucleotides matching TRBD1. The CDR3 contains 13 residues. Germline values: CDR1 SNHLY, CDR2 FYNNEI. The V gene end was trimmed by 10 bases and the J gene end by 8 bases; junction bases not matched to a gene: 8. DNA of the CDR3: TGTGCCACCACGGGACAGGGAGGAGAAAAACTGTTTTTT. Its protein product is CATTGQGGEKLFF.

The chain is built from TRBV5-1 and TRBJ1-5, with no clear D. V was trimmed by 4 bases and J by 4 bases, leaving 15 bases between them. Germline CDR1 SGHRS, CDR2 YFSETQ. This CDR3 comprises 15 residues. The CDR3 reads CASSLHGVDNQPQHF. CDR3 bases: TGCGCCAGCAGCCTTCACGGGGTAGATAATCAGCCCCAGCATTTT.

The rearrangement links TRBV18 to TRBJ2-1; no clear D gene. Germline loops: CDR1 KGHSH, CDR2 LQKENI. The V end was cut by 3 bases, the J end by 5 bases, with 11 bases between. The CDR3 is 14 amino acids. This chain's CDR3 is CASSPLYSDNEQFF. CDR3 DNA: TGTGCCAGCTCACCGTTATATAGTGACAATGAGCAGTTCTTC.

CDR3 DNA: TGTGCCAGCAGCTTGGGGACTAGCGGGAGAAGCGAGCAGTACTTC. Translated, it gives CASSLGTSGRSEQYF. V is TRBV5-4 and J is TRBJ2-5; 13 bases are shared with TRBD2. The DNA end is more similar to TRBJ2-7, so the J call may be wrong. This CDR3 is built from 15 residues. Germline CDR1 reads SGHNT; CDR2 reads YYREEE (reference sequence).